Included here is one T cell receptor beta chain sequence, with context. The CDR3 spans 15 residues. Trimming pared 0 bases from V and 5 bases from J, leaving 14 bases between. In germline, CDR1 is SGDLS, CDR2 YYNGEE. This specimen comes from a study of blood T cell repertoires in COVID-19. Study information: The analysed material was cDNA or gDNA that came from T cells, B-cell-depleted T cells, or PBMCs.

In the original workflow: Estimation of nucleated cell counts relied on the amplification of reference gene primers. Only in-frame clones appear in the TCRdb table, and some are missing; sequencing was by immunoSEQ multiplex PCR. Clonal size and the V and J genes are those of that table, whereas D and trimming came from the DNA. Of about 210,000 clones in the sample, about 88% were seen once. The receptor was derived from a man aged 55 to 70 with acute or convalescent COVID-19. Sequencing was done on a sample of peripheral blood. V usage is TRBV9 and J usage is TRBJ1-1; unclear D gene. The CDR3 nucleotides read TGTGCCAGCAGCGTAGGAGAGGGCCCGCGGACTGAAGCTTTCTTT. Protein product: CASSVGEGPRTEAFF.